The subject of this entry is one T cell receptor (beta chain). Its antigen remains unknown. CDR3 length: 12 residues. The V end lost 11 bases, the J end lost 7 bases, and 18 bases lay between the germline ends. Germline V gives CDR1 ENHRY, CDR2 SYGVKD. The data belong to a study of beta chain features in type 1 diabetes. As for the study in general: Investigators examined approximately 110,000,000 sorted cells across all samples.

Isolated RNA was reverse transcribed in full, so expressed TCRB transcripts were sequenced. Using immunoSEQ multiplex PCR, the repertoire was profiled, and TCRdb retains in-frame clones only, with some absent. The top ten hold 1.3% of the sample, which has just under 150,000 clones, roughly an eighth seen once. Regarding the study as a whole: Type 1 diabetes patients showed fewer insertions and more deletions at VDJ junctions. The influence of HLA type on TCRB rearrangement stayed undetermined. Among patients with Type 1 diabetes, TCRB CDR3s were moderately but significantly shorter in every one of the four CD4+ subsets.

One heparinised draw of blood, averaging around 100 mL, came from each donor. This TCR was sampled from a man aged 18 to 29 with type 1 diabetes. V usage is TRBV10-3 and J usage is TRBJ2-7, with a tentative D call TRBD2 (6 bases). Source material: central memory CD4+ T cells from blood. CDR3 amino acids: CAASPPAGEQYF. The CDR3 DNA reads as TGTGCCGCTTCTCCCCCCGCGGGAGAGCAGTACTTC.